This T cell receptor (beta chain) was obtained from a study of T cell responses to AZD1222 COVID-19 vaccine. In germline, CDR1 is SGHNT, CDR2 YENEEA. Trimming pared 1 base from V and 6 bases from J, leaving 13 bases between. The CDR3 totals 15 residues. Here immunoSEQ multiplex PCR was the method, and the copy in TCRdb shows in-frame clones only, minus some. The sample has about 100,000 clones, about 85% seen once. A note on this clone: Its antigen is still unknown.

Notes on the study in general: CD4 TCRs linked to vaccination spanned spike, dominating at 160-218 and 743-854. Increased Spike-specific TCR breadth and depth were observed after two AZD1222 doses. Unmutated variant regions reportedly attract nearly half of all spike-specific TCRs. Clonal diversity may have been underestimated in mostly white British donors.

The material sequenced was peripheral blood, taken on day 0 of AZD1222 vaccination. The gene calls are TRBV11-3 and TRBJ2-1; maybe TRBD2 (5 bases). The receptor comes from an adult in good health. CDR3 bases: TGTGCCAGCAGCTTAGTTCCGGGATGGGCCAATGAGCAGTTCTTC. Translation: CASSLVPGWANEQFF. The whole variable domain, filled in from reference TRBV11-3 and TRBJ2-1, reads EAGVVQSPRYKIIEKKQPVAFWCNPISGHNTLYWYLQNLGQGPELLIRYENEEAVDDSQLPKDRFSAERLKGVDSTLKIQPAELGDSAVYLCASSLVPGWANEQFFGPGTRLTVL.